This T cell receptor (beta chain) stems from a study of CD8 T cells in ankylosing spondylitis. CDR3 length: 15 residues. V gave up 5 bases and J gave up 8 bases; unmatched junction bases: 7. From germline, CDR1 is LNHDA and CDR2 SQIVND (reference sequence). Quantitative 5'-RACE with molecular barcodes produced the TCR beta libraries. TCRdb itself ran the 5' RACE reads through MiXCR, one entry per CDR3 protein. The table has about 200,000 distinct CDR3 sequences, roughly 13% seen once. This clonotype was counted only a few times. Its antigen remains unidentified. Findings and caveats of the study: About 8 highly homologous variants formed a TCR beta motif that appeared characteristic of ankylosing spondylitis blood. Some of these motif variants have turned up before, in reports on reactive arthritis synovial fluid and blood. Reportedly, significant enrichment of disease-linked clones occurred in matched ankylosing spondylitis synovial fluid.

The source is a male donor with ankylosing spondylitis or in good health (not recorded which). The V and J genes are TRBV19 and TRBJ2-1; TRBD2 aligns across 12 bases. Sequenced: blood, either unsorted or a sorted T cell fraction (not recorded which). The CDR3 here is CASSLLAGGLDEQFF. CDR3 bases: TGTGCCAGTAGTTTACTAGCGGGGGGACTCGATGAGCAGTTCTTC.